This T cell receptor beta chain is from a study of response to subunit inactivated influenza vaccine. One entry per CDR3 protein, called by TCRdb with MiXCR from the RT-PCR reads. Seen here are more than 700,000 distinct CDR3 sequences, 21% observed once, and the top ten hold 10%. Overall study findings and caveats: Authors suggested each seasonal flu vaccination may recruit only limited numbers of new T cells.

With respect to this clonotype: The target antigen is unknown.

With V trimmed by 6 bases and J by 7 bases, 8 bases remained unmatched. The CDR3 totals 14 residues. Germline V gene sequence: CDR1 DFQATT, CDR2 SNEGSKA (reference sequence). V gene TRBV20-1 combines with J gene TRBJ2-1; 11 bases are a match to TRBD2. This sequence was found in a man aged 50-59 years who received an inactivated influenza vaccine. Sequencing used PBMCs from blood, obtained more than 4 days after vaccination. The CDR3: CSAAGLAEFNEQFF. CDR3 bases: TGCAGTGCCGCGGGACTAGCGGAATTTAATGAGCAGTTCTTC.